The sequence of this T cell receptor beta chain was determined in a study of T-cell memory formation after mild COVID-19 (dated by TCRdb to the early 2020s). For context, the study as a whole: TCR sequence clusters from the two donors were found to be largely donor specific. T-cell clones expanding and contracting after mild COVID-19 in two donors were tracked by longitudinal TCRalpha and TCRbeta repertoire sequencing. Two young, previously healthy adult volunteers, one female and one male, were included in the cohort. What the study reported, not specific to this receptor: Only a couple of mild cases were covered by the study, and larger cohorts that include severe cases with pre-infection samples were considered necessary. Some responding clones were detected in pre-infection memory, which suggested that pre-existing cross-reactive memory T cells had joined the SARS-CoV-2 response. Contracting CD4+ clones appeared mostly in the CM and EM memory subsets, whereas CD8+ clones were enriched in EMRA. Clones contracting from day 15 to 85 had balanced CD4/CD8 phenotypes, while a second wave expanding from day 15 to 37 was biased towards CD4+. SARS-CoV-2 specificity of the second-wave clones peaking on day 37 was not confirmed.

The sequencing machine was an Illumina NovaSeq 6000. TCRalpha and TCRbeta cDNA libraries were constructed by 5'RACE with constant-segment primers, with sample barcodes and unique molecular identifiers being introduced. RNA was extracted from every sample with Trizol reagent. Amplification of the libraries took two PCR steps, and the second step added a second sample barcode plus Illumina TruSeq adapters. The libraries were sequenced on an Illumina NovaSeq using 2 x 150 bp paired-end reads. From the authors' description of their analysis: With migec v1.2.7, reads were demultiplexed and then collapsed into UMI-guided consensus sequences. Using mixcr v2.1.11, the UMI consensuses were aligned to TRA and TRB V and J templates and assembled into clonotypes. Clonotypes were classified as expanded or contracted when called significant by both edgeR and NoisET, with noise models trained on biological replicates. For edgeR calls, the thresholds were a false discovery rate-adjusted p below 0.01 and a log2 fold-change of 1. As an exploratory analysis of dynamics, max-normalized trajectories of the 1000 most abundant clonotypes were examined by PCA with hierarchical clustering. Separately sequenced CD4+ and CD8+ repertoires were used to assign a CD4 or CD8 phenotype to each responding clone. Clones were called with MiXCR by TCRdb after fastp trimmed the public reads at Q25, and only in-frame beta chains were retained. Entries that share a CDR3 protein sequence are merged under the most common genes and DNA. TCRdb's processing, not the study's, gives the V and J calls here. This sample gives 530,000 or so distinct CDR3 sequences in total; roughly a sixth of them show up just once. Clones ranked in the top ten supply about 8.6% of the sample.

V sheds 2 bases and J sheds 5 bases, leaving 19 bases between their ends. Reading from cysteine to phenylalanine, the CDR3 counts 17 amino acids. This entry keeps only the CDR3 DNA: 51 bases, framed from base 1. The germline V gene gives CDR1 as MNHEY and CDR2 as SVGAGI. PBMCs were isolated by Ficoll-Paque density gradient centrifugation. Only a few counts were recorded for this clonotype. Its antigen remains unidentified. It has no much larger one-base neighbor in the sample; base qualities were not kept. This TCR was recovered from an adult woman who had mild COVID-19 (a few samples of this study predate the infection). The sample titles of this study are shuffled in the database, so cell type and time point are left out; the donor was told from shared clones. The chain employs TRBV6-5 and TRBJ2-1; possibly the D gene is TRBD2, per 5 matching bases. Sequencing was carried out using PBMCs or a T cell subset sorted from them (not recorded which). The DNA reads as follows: TGTGCCAGCAGTTACGCAAGGAAACTGACTACTAACAATGAGCAGTTCTTC. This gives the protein CASSYARKLTTNNEQFF.